This is a list of T cell receptor beta chains from one sample in a study of blood T cell repertoires in COVID-19. Assay used: immunoSEQ multiplex PCR; TCRdb lists only in-frame clones, some missing. The sample lists 150,000 to 200,000 clones, 81% occurring once. The sample comprised peripheral blood. The receptors shown here come from a man aged 60-69 years with active or convalescent COVID-19. Both conserved end residues are part of each CDR3. The order of the fields is CDR3 DNA, CDR3 protein, V gene, clone size, J gene, D gene. The D gene is left open where the match is weak. Some rows have no size entry. The others give once, few or many, or a class for an expanded clone.

cdr3_nt: TGCGCCAGCAAACCCGGACTAGGAAGGGTAGATACGCAGTATTTT
cdr3_aa: CASKPGLGRVDTQYF
v_call: TRBV10-2
clone_size: once
j_call: TRBJ2-3
d_call: TRBD2

cdr3_nt: TGTGCTAGCAGCTTGAGCGGGAGTGGGGGCAATGAGCAGTTCTTC
cdr3_aa: CASSLSGSGGNEQFF
v_call: TRBV7-7
clone_size: -
j_call: TRBJ2-1
d_call: TRBD2

cdr3_nt: TGTGCCAGTAGTATGCTGGCGGGAATCGGCTATGAGCAGTTCTTC
cdr3_aa: CASSMLAGIGYEQFF
v_call: TRBV19
clone_size: once
j_call: TRBJ2-1
d_call: -

cdr3_nt: TGTGCCAGCAGCTTGGGAATCACAGGGTTCAACGAGCAGTACTTC
cdr3_aa: CASSLGITGFNEQYF
v_call: TRBV5-6
clone_size: -
j_call: TRBJ2-7
d_call: -

cdr3_nt: TGTGCCACCAGTGATTTGCCCAGCGGGAGAAACGAGCAGTACTTC
cdr3_aa: CATSDLPSGRNEQYF
v_call: TRBV24-1
clone_size: -
j_call: TRBJ2-7
d_call: TRBD2

cdr3_nt: TGTGCCAGCCAGGGGGCCTACGGCAATCAGCCCCAGCATTTT
cdr3_aa: CASQGAYGNQPQHF
v_call: TRBV6-5
clone_size: few
j_call: TRBJ1-5
d_call: TRBD1

cdr3_nt: TGTGCCAGCAGCGGCATTGGGGGCCAAAATGAAAAACTGTTTTTT
cdr3_aa: CASSGIGGQNEKLFF
v_call: TRBV25-1
clone_size: -
j_call: TRBJ1-4
d_call: -

cdr3_nt: TGTGCCAGCAGTTACCGGAGAACATCCTACAATGAGCAGTTCTTC
cdr3_aa: CASSYRRTSYNEQFF
v_call: TRBV6-7
clone_size: -
j_call: TRBJ2-1
d_call: -

cdr3_nt: TGTGCCAGCAGCTTATCGGGGGAGGTAAGCAACACTGAAGCTTTCTTT
cdr3_aa: CASSLSGEVSNTEAFF
v_call: TRBV7-3
clone_size: -
j_call: TRBJ1-1
d_call: -

cdr3_nt: TGTGCCAGCAGCCCTTCTACTCCGAGCTCCTACAATGAGCAGTTCTTC
cdr3_aa: CASSPSTPSSYNEQFF
v_call: TRBV14
clone_size: -
j_call: TRBJ2-1
d_call: -

cdr3_nt: TGTGCTAGCAGCTTGGGGAGAGGCATAAGCACAGATACGCAGTATTTT
cdr3_aa: CASSLGRGISTDTQYF
v_call: TRBV7-7
clone_size: few
j_call: TRBJ2-3
d_call: -

cdr3_nt: TGTGCCAGCAGCTTGGAGAGGACAGGAACTGAAGCTTTCTTT
cdr3_aa: CASSLERTGTEAFF
v_call: TRBV5-4
clone_size: -
j_call: TRBJ1-1
d_call: TRBD1

cdr3_nt: TGTGCCAGCAGCTTGGGCTCGGAATACGAGCAGTACTTC
cdr3_aa: CASSLGSEYEQYF
v_call: TRBV7-3
clone_size: -
j_call: TRBJ2-7
d_call: -

cdr3_nt: TGTGCCATTGGACGGGGAAACATTCAGTACTTC
cdr3_aa: CAIGRGNIQYF
v_call: TRBV10-3
clone_size: -
j_call: TRBJ2-4
d_call: -

cdr3_nt: TGTGCCAGTAGTATAGATGGTCGGGCGCGGGGGAGAACTGAAGCTTTCTTT
cdr3_aa: CASSIDGRARGRTEAFF
v_call: TRBV19
clone_size: -
j_call: TRBJ1-1
d_call: -

cdr3_nt: TGTGCCAGCAGCCCCGTGGGGACTAGCGGATACAAGGCCCAGTACTTC
cdr3_aa: CASSPVGTSGYKAQYF
v_call: TRBV3-1/TRBV3-2
clone_size: -
j_call: TRBJ2-5
d_call: TRBD2

cdr3_nt: TGTGCCAGCAGCCCACCGGGGCGGGGGGTTCAAGAGACCCAGTACTTC
cdr3_aa: CASSPPGRGVQETQYF
v_call: TRBV11-2
clone_size: -
j_call: TRBJ2-5
d_call: TRBD2

cdr3_nt: TGTGCCAGCAGCGCCTCGGGACAGGGCCAAGAGACCCAGTACTTC
cdr3_aa: CASSASGQGQETQYF
v_call: TRBV2
clone_size: -
j_call: TRBJ2-5
d_call: TRBD1

cdr3_nt: TGTGCCAGCAGTGATGACAGGGGAGTCACTGAAGCTTTCTTT
cdr3_aa: CASSDDRGVTEAFF
v_call: TRBV6-1
clone_size: -
j_call: TRBJ1-1
d_call: TRBD1

cdr3_nt: TGTGCCAGCAGTTTTTCTTTAGGGGACATGTTTTTT
cdr3_aa: CASSFSLGDMFF
v_call: TRBV28
clone_size: -
j_call: TRBJ1-4
d_call: -

cdr3_nt: TGCAGTGCTAGTCAGGGAGGTCATGGCTACACCTTC
cdr3_aa: CSASQGGHGYTF
v_call: TRBV20-1
clone_size: -
j_call: TRBJ1-2
d_call: -

cdr3_nt: TGTGCCAGCAGCCCAGAAAGTACAGACAATGAGCAGTTCTTC
cdr3_aa: CASSPESTDNEQFF
v_call: TRBV11-2
clone_size: many
j_call: TRBJ2-1
d_call: -

cdr3_nt: TGTGCCAGCTCAGCTTACAGGGGGAACACTGAAGCTTTCTTT
cdr3_aa: CASSAYRGNTEAFF
v_call: TRBV18
clone_size: few
j_call: TRBJ1-1
d_call: TRBD1

cdr3_nt: TGTGCCAGTAGTACGGGAGCTCTTGGGAACACCATATATTTT
cdr3_aa: CASSTGALGNTIYF
v_call: TRBV19
clone_size: -
j_call: TRBJ1-3
d_call: -

cdr3_nt: TGTGCCACCCGAGGTACGGGGGGGCAACAGAGGGAGCAGTTCTTC
cdr3_aa: CATRGTGGQQREQFF
v_call: TRBV15
clone_size: -
j_call: TRBJ2-1
d_call: TRBD2

cdr3_nt: TGTGCCAGCAGTAAGGGAATAAGGGGTAGCACTGAAGCTTTCTTT
cdr3_aa: CASSKGIRGSTEAFF
v_call: TRBV6-5
clone_size: -
j_call: TRBJ1-1
d_call: -

cdr3_nt: TGTGCCAGCAGTGAATGGCCGGGGGCACCCCTCCACTTT
cdr3_aa: CASSEWPGAPLHF
v_call: TRBV25-1
clone_size: few
j_call: TRBJ1-6
d_call: -

cdr3_nt: TGTGCCACCCACCTAGGATCTGGAAACACCATATATTTT
cdr3_aa: CATHLGSGNTIYF
v_call: TRBV28
clone_size: -
j_call: TRBJ1-3
d_call: -

cdr3_nt: TGTGCCAGCAGTGAAGAAGGGGGCGGTGCAGATACGCAGTATTTT
cdr3_aa: CASSEEGGGADTQYF
v_call: TRBV2
clone_size: -
j_call: TRBJ2-3
d_call: TRBD1

cdr3_nt: TGCGCCAGCAGTGAGTTAGAGGCCAAAAACATTCAGTACTTC
cdr3_aa: CASSELEAKNIQYF
v_call: TRBV10-2
clone_size: -
j_call: TRBJ2-4
d_call: -

cdr3_nt: TGTGCCAGCACCCTAACAGGGGGCTCTGGAAACACCATATATTTT
cdr3_aa: CASTLTGGSGNTIYF
v_call: TRBV28
clone_size: -
j_call: TRBJ1-3
d_call: TRBD1

cdr3_nt: TGTGCCAGTAGTATAGGTGGAGGGCGCTTCACCCAAGAGACCCAGTACTTC
cdr3_aa: CASSIGGGRFTQETQYF
v_call: TRBV19
clone_size: -
j_call: TRBJ2-5
d_call: -

cdr3_nt: TGTGCCAGCAGCTTGAACGGGGTTTTTCAGTACTTC
cdr3_aa: CASSLNGVFQYF
v_call: TRBV5-4
clone_size: -
j_call: TRBJ2-4
d_call: -

cdr3_nt: TGTGCCAGCAGTGACCGAGCGGGGAGCACAGATACGCAGTATTTT
cdr3_aa: CASSDRAGSTDTQYF
v_call: TRBV6-4
clone_size: few
j_call: TRBJ2-3
d_call: TRBD2

cdr3_nt: TGTGCCAGTAAGAAGGGGGCAAGTGGGGCCAACGTCCTGACTTTC
cdr3_aa: CASKKGASGANVLTF
v_call: TRBV19
clone_size: -
j_call: TRBJ2-6
d_call: TRBD1

cdr3_nt: TGTGCCAGCAGCCACCCGGGACAGGGGAGAGGTGGCTACACCTTC
cdr3_aa: CASSHPGQGRGGYTF
v_call: TRBV14
clone_size: -
j_call: TRBJ1-2
d_call: TRBD1

cdr3_nt: TGCGCCAGCAGCCATTCCGACAGCTACTCTGGAAACACCATATATTTT
cdr3_aa: CASSHSDSYSGNTIYF
v_call: TRBV4-1
clone_size: -
j_call: TRBJ1-3
d_call: -

cdr3_nt: TGCGCCAGCAGCCTACGACAGAGCTCCTACGAGCAGTACTTC
cdr3_aa: CASSLRQSSYEQYF
v_call: TRBV5-1
clone_size: -
j_call: TRBJ2-7
d_call: -

cdr3_nt: TGTGCCAGTAGTATAGGTCAGATGAATCAGCCCCAGCATTTT
cdr3_aa: CASSIGQMNQPQHF
v_call: TRBV19
clone_size: -
j_call: TRBJ1-5
d_call: -

cdr3_nt: TGTGCCAGCAGCTCTAATTGGTCACCCCTCCACTTT
cdr3_aa: CASSSNWSPLHF
v_call: TRBV11-2
clone_size: -
j_call: TRBJ1-6
d_call: -

cdr3_nt: TGTGCCAGCATCAGCGACTTAGGTGGCTACACCTTC
cdr3_aa: CASISDLGGYTF
v_call: TRBV28
clone_size: -
j_call: TRBJ1-2
d_call: -

cdr3_nt: TGTGCCAGCAGCCAGCGGACAGGGAGTATGGGGTTGCACACTGAAGCTTTCTTT
cdr3_aa: CASSQRTGSMGLHTEAFF
v_call: TRBV5-6
clone_size: -
j_call: TRBJ1-1
d_call: TRBD1

cdr3_nt: TGCGCCAGCAGCTTGGGGAGGGTAGCTTCGCTCGAGCAGTACTTC
cdr3_aa: CASSLGRVASLEQYF
v_call: TRBV5-1
clone_size: many
j_call: TRBJ2-7
d_call: -

cdr3_nt: TGTCGCTCTTACAGGGACAGGGATCTTACTGAAGCTTTCTTT
cdr3_aa: CRSYRDRDLTEAFF
v_call: TRBV27
clone_size: -
j_call: TRBJ1-1
d_call: TRBD1

cdr3_nt: TGCGCCAGCAGCTTGGGCGTTCCGGGAGAGGGCCACAATGAGCAGTTCTTC
cdr3_aa: CASSLGVPGEGHNEQFF
v_call: TRBV5-1
clone_size: -
j_call: TRBJ2-1
d_call: -

cdr3_nt: TGTGCCAGCAGCCAAGGGACAAGCAATGAGCAGTTCTTC
cdr3_aa: CASSQGTSNEQFF
v_call: TRBV11-1
clone_size: few
j_call: TRBJ2-1
d_call: -

cdr3_nt: TGTGCCAGCAGGGCGTTGGGAACAGGGCGGGAAAAACTGTTTTTT
cdr3_aa: CASRALGTGREKLFF
v_call: TRBV6-5
clone_size: -
j_call: TRBJ1-4
d_call: -

cdr3_nt: TGTGCCAGCAGTGACGTTAGGGGGTCCAATGAGCAGTTCTTC
cdr3_aa: CASSDVRGSNEQFF
v_call: TRBV6-1
clone_size: -
j_call: TRBJ2-1
d_call: -

cdr3_nt: TGTGCCAGCAGCCATCTGTATGGCTACACCTTC
cdr3_aa: CASSHLYGYTF
v_call: TRBV3-1/TRBV3-2
clone_size: -
j_call: TRBJ1-2
d_call: -

cdr3_nt: TGCGCCAGCAGCCCGCGGGGTAATTCGGGCATCACCTTC
cdr3_aa: CASSPRGNSGITF
v_call: TRBV4-1
clone_size: -
j_call: TRBJ1-2
d_call: -